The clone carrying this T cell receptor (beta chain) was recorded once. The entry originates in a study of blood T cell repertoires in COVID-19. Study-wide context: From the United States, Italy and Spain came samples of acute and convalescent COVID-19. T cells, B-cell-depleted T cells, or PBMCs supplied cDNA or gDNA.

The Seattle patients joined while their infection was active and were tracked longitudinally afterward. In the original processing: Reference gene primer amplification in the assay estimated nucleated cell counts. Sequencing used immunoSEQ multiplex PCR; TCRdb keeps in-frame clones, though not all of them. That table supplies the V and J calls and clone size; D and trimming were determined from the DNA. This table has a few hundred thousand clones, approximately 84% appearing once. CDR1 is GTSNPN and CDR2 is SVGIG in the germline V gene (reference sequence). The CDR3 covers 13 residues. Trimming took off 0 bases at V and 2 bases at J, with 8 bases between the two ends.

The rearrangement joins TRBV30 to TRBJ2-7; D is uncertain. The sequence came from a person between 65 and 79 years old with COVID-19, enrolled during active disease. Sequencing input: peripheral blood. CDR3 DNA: TGTGCCTGGAGTGTCCAGGTAACCTACGAGCAGTACTTC. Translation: CAWSVQVTYEQYF.